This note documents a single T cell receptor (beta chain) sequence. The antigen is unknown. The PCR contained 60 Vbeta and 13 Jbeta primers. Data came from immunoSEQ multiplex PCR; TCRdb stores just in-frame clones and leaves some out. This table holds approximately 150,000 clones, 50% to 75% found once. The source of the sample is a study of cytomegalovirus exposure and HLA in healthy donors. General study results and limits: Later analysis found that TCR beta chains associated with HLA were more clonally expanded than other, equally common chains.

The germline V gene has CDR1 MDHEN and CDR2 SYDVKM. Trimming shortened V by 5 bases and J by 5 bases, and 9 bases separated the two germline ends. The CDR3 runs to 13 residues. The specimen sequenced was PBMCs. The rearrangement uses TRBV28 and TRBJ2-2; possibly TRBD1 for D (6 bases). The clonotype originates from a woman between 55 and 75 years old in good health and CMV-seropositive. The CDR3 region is CASSLTGTGELFF. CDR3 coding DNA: TGTGCCAGCAGTCTTACAGGGACCGGGGAGCTGTTTTTT.